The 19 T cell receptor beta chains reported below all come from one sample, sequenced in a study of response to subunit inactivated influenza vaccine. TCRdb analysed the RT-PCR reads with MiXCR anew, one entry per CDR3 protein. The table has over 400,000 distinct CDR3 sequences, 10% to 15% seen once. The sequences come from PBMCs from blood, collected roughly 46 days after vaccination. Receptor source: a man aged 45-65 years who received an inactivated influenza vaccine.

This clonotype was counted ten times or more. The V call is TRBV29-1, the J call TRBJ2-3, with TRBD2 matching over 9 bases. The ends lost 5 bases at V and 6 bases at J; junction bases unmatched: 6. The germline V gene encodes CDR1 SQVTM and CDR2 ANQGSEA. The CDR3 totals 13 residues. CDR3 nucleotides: TGCAGCGTTCATACTAGCGGGTTGGATACGCAGTATTTT. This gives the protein CSVHTSGLDTQYF.

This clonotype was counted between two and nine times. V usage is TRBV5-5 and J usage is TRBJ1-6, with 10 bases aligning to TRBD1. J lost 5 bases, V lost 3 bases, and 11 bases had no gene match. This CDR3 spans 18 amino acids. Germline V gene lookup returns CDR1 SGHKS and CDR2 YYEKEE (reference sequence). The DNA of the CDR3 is TGTGCCAGCAGCTCTGACAGGGGGCTCCTCAATAATAATTCACCCCTCCACTTT. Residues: CASSSDRGLLNNNSPLHF.

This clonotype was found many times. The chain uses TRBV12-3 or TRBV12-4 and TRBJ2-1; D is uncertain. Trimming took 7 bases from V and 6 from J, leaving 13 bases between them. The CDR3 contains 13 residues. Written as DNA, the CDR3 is TGTGCCAGCACCCCAAACCTGGGCAATGAGCAGTTCTTC. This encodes CASTPNLGNEQFF.

The CDR3, as DNA: TGCGCCAGCAGCACCCTAGGACAGGGGGATGAAGCTTTCTTT. Its protein is CASSTLGQGDEAFF. This sequence joins TRBV5-1 and TRBJ1-1; 10 nucleotides align to TRBD1. Looked up from germline, CDR1 is SGHRS and CDR2 is YFSETQ. With V trimmed by 4 bases and J by 7 bases, 7 bases remained unmatched. The CDR3 extends over 14 amino acids.

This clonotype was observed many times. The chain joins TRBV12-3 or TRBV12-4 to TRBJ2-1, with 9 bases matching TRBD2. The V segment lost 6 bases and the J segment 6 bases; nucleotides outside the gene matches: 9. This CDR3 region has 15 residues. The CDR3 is CASSLLAGGPNEQFF. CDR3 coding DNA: TGTGCCAGCAGCCTTCTTGCGGGGGGGCCCAATGAGCAGTTCTTC.

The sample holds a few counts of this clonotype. The CDR3 reads CATSRDNGRETQYF. Written as DNA, the CDR3 is TGTGCCACCAGCAGAGATAACGGGCGTGAGACCCAGTACTTC. This chain connects TRBV15 to TRBJ2-5; D is undetermined. CDR1 and CDR2 from the germline V gene are LNHNV and YYDKDF (reference sequence). Trimming removed 0 bases at V and 5 bases at J, with 10 bases between. The CDR3 totals 14 residues.

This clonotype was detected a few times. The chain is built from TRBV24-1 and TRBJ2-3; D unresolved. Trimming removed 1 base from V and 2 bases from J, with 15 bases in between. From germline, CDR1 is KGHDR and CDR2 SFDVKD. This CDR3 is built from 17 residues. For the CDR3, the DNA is TGTGCCACCAGTGATTTCCCCGTTATAGGCGACACAGATACGCAGTATTTT. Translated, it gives CATSDFPVIGDTDTQYF.

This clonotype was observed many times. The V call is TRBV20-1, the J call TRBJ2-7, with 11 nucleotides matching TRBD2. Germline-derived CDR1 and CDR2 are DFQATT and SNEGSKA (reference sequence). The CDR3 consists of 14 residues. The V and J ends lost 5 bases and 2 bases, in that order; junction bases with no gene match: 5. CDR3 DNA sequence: TGCAGTGCTCTCGGGACTAGCGGAACCTACGAGCAGTACTTC. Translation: CSALGTSGTYEQYF.

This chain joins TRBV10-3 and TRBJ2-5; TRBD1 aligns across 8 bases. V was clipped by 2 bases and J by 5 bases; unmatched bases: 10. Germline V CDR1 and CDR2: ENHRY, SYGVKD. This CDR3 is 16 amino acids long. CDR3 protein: CAISETAGGFGETQYF. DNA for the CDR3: TGTGCCATCAGTGAGACGGCAGGGGGCTTCGGGGAGACCCAGTACTTC.

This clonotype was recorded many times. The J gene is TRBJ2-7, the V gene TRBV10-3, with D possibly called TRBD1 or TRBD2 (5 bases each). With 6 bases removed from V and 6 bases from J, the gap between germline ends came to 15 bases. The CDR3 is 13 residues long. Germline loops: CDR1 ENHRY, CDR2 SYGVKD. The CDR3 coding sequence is TGTGCCATCAGAGAAGGGACGAACCTCGAGCAGTACTTC. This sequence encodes CAIREGTNLEQYF.

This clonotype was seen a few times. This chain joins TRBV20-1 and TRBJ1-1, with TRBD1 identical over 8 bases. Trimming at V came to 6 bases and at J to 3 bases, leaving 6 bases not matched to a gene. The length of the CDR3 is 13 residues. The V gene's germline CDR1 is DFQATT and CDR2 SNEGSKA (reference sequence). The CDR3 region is CSATQGADTEAFF. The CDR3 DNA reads TGCAGTGCAACTCAGGGGGCTGACACTGAAGCTTTCTTT.

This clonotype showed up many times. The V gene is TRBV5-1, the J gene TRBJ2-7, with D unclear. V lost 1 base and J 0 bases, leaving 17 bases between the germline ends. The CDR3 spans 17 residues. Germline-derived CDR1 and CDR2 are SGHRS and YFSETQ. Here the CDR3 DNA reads TGCGCCAGCAGCTTGACCCTCGTAGGGCTAGGCTCCTACGAGCAGTACTTC. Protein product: CASSLTLVGLGSYEQYF.

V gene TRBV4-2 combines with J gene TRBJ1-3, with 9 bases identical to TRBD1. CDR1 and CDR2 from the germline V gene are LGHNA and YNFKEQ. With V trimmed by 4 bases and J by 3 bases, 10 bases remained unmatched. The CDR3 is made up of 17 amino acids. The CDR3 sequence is CASSLGGQGFDGNTIYF. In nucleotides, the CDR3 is TGTGCCAGCAGCCTGGGCGGACAGGGGTTCGATGGAAACACCATATATTTT.

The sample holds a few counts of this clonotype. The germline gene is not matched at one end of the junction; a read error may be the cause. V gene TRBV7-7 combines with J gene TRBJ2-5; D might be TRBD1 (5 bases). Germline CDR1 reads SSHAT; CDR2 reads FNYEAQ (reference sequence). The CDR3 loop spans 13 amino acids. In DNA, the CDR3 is TGTGCTAGCAGCCATGGGGCCGCAGAGACCCAGTACTTC. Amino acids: CASSHGAAETQYF. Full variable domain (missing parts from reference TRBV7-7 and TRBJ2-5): GAGVSQSPRYKVTKRGQDVTLRCDPISSHATLYWYQQALGQGPEFLTYFNYEAQPDKSGLPSDRFSAERPEGSISTLTIQRTEQRDSAMYRCASSHGAAETQYFGPGTRLLVL.

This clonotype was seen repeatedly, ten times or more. CDR3: CASRVGIRANYGYTF. The DNA of the CDR3 is TGTGCCAGCAGGGTCGGTATCCGAGCTAACTATGGCTACACCTTC. J is TRBJ1-2 and V is TRBV12-3 or TRBV12-4; D remains unclear. V lost 6 bases, J lost 0 bases, and 14 bases lay in between. The CDR3 contains 15 residues.

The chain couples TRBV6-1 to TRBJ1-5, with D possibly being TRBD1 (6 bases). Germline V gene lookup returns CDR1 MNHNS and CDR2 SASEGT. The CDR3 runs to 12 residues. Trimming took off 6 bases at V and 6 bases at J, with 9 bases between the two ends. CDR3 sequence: CASRVQGQPQHF. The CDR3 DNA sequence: TGTGCCAGCAGGGTACAGGGTCAGCCCCAGCATTTT.

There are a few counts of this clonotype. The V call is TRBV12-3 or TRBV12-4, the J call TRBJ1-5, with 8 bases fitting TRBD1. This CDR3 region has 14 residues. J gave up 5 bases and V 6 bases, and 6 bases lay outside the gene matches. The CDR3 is CASRTRDRYQPQHF. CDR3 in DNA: TGTGCCAGCAGGACACGGGACAGGTATCAGCCCCAGCATTTT.

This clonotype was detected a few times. CDR3 nucleotides: TGTGCCATCAAACGGACAGCGAACACTGAAGCTTTCTTT. Translation: CAIKRTANTEAFF. The rearrangement joins TRBV10-3 to TRBJ1-1; the D gene is possibly TRBD1 (6 bases). The CDR3 is 13 residues long. CDR1 and CDR2 (germline): ENHRY, SYGVKD. Trimming removed 7 bases at V and 1 base at J, with 10 bases between.

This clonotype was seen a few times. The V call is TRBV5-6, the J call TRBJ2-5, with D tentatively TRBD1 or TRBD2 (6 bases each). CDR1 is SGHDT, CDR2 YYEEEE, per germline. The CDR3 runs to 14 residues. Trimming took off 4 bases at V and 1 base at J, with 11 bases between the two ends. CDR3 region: CASSPGAPQETQYF. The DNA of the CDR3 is TGTGCCAGCAGCCCGGGGGCCCCCCAAGAGACCCAGTACTTC.